This TCR beta chain was obtained from a study of cytomegalovirus exposure and HLA in healthy donors. V lost 0 bases and J 7 bases, leaving 7 bases between the germline ends. CDR1 and CDR2 from the germline V gene are SNHLY and FYNNEI. This CDR3 comprises 13 residues. All the people who gave samples were healthy bone marrow donors. Donors likely had unrecorded immune exposures despite being nominally healthy when sampled. Researchers ran the PCR with 60 Vbeta and 13 Jbeta primers. The assay was immunoSEQ multiplex PCR, and TCRdb's table has in-frame clones only and misses some. The sample consists of some 130,000 clones, about 80% of them appearing once. As regards this clone: Its antigen is undetermined.

General study points: A later analysis showed TCR association rates differing by HLA locus, peaking at DRB1 and lowest at HLA-C. According to the study, around 160 TCR beta chains were cytomegalovirus-associated.

The chain links TRBV2 to TRBJ2-1; D is possibly TRBD1 (5 bases). The TCR was taken from a male donor in good health and CMV-seronegative. Sequenced input: PBMCs. The DNA of the CDR3 is TGTGCCAGCAGTGAAGCTAGGGGAAATGAGCAGTTCTTC. Residues: CASSEARGNEQFF.